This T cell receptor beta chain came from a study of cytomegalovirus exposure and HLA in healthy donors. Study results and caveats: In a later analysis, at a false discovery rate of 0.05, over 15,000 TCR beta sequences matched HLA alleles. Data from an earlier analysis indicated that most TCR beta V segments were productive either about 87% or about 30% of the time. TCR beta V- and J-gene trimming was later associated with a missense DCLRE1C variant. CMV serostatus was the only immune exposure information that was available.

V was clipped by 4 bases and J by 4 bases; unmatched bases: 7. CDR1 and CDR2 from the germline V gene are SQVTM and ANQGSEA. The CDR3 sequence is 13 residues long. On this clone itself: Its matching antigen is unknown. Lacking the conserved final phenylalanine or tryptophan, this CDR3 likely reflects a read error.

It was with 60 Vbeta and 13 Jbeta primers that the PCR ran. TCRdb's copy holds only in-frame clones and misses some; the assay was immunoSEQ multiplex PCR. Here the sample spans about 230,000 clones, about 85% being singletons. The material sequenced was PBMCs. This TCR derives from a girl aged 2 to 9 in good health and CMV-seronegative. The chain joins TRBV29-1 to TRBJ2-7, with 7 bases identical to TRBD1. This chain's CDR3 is CSVVWDSQYEQYL. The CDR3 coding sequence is TGCAGCGTTGTTTGGGACAGCCAATACGAGCAGTACCTC.